This T cell receptor (beta chain) was obtained from a study of cytomegalovirus exposure and HLA in healthy donors. The ends lost 5 bases at V and 3 bases at J; junction bases unmatched: 8. This CDR3 has 16 amino acids. Germline CDR1 is SEHNR and CDR2 is FQNEAQ (reference sequence). The PCR used 60 Vbeta and 13 Jbeta primers. Clones were read by immunoSEQ multiplex PCR, and TCRdb kept only the in-frame ones, dropping some. The repertoire includes approximately 220,000 clones, roughly 79% of them detected once, and under 2% sits in the top ten. The source of this sequence is a man aged 18 to 35 in good health and CMV-seronegative. The specimen sequenced was PBMCs. The chain employs TRBV7-9 and TRBJ2-2; 8 positions agree with TRBD1. CDR3 sequence reads: CASSPTKTGDTGELFF. The CDR3 DNA reads as TGTGCCAGCAGCCCCACCAAGACAGGGGACACCGGGGAGCTGTTTTTT.